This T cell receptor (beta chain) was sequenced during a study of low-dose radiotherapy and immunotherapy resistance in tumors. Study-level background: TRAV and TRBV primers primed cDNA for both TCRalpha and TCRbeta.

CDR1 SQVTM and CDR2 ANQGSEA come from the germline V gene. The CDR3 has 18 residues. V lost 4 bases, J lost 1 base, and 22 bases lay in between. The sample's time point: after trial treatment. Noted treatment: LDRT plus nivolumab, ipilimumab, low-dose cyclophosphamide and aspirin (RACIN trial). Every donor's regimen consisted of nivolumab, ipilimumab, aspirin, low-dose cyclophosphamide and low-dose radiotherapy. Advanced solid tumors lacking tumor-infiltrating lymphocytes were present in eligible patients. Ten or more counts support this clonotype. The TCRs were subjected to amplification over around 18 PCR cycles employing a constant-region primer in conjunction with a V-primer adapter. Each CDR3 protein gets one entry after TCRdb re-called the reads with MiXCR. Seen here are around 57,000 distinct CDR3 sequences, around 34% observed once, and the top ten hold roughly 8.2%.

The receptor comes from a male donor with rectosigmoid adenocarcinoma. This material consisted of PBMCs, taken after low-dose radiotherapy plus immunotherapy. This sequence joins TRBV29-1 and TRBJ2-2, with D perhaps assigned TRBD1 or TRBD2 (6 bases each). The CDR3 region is CSVAGQKRETVNTGELFF. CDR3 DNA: TGCAGCGTTGCAGGACAGAAACGGGAGACAGTGAACACCGGGGAGCTGTTTTTT.